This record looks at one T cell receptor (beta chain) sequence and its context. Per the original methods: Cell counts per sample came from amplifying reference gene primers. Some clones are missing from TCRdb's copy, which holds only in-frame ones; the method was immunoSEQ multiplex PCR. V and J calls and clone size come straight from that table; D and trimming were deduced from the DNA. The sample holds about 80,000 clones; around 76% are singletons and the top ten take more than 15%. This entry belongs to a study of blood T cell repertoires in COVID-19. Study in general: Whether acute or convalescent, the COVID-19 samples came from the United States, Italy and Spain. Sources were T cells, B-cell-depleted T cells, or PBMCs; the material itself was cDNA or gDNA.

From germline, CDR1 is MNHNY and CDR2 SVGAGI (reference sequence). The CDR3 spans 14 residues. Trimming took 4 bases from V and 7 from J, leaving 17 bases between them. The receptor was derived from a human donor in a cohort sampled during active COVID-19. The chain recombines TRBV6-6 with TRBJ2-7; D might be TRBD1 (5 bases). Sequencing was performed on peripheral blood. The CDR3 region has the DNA TGTGCCAGCAGTTCGGTCGCCAGGGTGTGGGAGCAGTACGTC. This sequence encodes CASSSVARVWEQYV.